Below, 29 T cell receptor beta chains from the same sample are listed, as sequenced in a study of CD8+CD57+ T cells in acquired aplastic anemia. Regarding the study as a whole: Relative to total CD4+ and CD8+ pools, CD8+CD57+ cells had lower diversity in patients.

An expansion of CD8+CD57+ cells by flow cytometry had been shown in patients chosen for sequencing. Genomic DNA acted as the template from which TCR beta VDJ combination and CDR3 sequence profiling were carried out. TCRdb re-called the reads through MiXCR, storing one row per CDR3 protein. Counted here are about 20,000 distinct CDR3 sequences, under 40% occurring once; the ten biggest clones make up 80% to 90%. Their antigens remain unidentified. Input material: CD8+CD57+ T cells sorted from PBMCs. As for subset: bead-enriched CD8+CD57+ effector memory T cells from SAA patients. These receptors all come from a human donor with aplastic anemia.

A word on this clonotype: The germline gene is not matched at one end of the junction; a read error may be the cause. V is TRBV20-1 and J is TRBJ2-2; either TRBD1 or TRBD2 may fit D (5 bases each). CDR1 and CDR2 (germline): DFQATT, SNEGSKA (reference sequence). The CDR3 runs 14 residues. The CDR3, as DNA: TGCAGCGCCAAAACTGGGGCCGAAACCGGGGAGCTGCTTTTT. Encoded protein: CSAKTGAETGELLF.

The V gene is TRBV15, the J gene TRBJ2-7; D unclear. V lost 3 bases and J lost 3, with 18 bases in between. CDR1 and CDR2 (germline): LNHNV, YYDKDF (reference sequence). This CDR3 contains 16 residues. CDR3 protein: CATSSPRLLNSYEQYF. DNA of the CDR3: TGTGCCACCAGCAGCCCCCGGTTACTCAATAGCTACGAGCAGTACTTC.

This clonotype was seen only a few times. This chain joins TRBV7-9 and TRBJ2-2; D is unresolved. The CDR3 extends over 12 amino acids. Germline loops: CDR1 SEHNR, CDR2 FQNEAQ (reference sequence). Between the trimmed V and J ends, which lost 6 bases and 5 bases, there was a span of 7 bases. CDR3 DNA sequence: TGTGCCAGCAGGGATACTACCGGGGAGCTGTTTTTT. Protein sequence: CASRDTTGELFF.

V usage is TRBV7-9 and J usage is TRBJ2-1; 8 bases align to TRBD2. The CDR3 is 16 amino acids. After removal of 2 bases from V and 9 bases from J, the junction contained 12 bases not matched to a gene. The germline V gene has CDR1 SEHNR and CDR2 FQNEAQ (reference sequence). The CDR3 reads CASSLPTEREKAEQFF. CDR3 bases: TGTGCCAGCAGCTTACCCACCGAGCGGGAGAAAGCTGAGCAGTTCTTC.

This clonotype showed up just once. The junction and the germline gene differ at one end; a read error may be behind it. The CDR3 region has the DNA TGTGCCGGCAGCCCCCACGTAGGGGACTATGGCTACACCTTC. Its translation is CAGSPHVGDYGYTF. V is TRBV7-8 and J is TRBJ1-2, with D possibly matching TRBD1 (5 bases). Germline CDR1 SGHVS, CDR2 FQNEAQ. The CDR3 consists of 14 residues.

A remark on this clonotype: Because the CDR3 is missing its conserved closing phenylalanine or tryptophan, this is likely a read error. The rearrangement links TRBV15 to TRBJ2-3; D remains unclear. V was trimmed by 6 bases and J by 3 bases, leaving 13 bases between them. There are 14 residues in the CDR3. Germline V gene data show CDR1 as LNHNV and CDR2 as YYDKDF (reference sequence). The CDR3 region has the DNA TGTGCCACCAGTTGGGTCTCTAGAACAGATACGCAGTATCTT. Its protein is CATSWVSRTDTQYL.

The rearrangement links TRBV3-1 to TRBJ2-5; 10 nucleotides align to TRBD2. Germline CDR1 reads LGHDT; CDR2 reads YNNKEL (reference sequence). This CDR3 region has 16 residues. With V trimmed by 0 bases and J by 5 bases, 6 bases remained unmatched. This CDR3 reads CASSQEASGGGETQYF. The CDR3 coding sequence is TGTGCCAGCAGCCAAGAGGCTAGCGGGGGTGGGGAGACCCAGTACTTC.

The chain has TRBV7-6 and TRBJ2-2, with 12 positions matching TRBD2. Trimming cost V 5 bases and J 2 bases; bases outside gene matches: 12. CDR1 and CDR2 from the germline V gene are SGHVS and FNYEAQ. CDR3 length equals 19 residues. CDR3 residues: CASSPRLAGAPKNTGELFF. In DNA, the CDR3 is TGTGCCAGCAGCCCTCGACTAGCGGGGGCCCCTAAAAACACCGGGGAGCTGTTTTTT.

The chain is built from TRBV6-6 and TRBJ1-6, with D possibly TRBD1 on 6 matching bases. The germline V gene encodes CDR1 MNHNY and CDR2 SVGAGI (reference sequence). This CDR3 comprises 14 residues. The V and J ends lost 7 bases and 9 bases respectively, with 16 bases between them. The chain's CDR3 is CASKSPGDSSPLHF. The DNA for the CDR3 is TGTGCCAGCAAAAGCCCAGGGGATAGTTCACCCCTCCACTTT.

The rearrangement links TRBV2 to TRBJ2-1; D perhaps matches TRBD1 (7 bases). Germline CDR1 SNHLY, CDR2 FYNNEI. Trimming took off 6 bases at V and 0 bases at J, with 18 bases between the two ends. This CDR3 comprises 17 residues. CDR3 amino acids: CASSLAGGISSYNEQFF. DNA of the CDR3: TGTGCCAGCAGCTTAGCAGGGGGGATCAGCTCCTACAATGAGCAGTTCTTC.

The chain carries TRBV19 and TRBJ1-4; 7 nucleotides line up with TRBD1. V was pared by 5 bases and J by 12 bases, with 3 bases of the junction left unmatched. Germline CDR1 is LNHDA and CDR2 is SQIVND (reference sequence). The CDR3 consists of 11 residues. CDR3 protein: CASSRTGELFF. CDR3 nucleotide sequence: TGTGCCAGTAGTCGAACAGGGGAACTGTTTTTT. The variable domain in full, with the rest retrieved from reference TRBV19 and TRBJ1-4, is DGGITQSPKYLFRKEGQNVTLSCEQNLNHDAMYWYRQDPGQGLRLIYYSQIVNDFQKGDIAEGYSVSREKKESFPLTVTSAQKNPTAFYLCASSRTGELFFGSGTQLSVL.

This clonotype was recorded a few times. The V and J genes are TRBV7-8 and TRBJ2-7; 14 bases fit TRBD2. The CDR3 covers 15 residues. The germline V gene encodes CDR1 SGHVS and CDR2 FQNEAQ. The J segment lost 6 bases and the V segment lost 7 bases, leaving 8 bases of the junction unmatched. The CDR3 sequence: CASKGGTSGGGEQYF. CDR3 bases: TGTGCCAGCAAGGGCGGGACTAGCGGGGGTGGCGAGCAGTACTTC.

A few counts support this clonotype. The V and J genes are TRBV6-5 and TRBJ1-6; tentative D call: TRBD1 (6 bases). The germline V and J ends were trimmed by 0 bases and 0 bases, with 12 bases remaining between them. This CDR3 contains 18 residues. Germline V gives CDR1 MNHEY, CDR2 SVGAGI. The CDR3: CASSYSSTGSSYNSPLHF. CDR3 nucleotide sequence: TGTGCCAGCAGTTACTCTTCAACAGGGAGCTCCTATAATTCACCCCTCCACTTT.

The CDR3 reads CASLLGTGEQYF. CDR3 coding DNA: TGTGCCTCCCTTTTGGGTACAGGCGAGCAGTACTTC. The gene calls are TRBV10-3 and TRBJ2-7; possibly TRBD1 for D (5 bases). Germline-derived CDR1 and CDR2 are ENHRY and SYGVKD. This CDR3 spans 12 amino acids. Trimming stripped 11 bases from V and 6 bases from J, with 17 bases between.

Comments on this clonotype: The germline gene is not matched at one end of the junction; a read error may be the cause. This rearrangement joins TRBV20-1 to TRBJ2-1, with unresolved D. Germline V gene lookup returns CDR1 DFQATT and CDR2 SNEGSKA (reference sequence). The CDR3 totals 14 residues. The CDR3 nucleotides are TGCAGTGCTAGAGATTACTCGACCTACAATGAGCAGCTCTTC. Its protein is CSARDYSTYNEQLF.

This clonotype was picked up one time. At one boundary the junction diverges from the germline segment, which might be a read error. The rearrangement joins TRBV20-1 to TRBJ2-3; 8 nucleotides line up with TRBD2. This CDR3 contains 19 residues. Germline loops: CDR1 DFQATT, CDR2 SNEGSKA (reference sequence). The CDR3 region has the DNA TGCAGTGCTAGAGATCCCCCCATTAGCGGGACGCGGGGCGCAGATACGCGGTACTTT. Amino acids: CSARDPPISGTRGADTRYF.

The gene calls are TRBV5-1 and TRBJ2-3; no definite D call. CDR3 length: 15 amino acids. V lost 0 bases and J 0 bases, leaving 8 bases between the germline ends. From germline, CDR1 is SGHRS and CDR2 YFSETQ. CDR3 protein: CASSLAPASTDTQYF. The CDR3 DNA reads TGCGCCAGCAGCTTGGCCCCAGCTAGCACAGATACGCAGTATTTT.

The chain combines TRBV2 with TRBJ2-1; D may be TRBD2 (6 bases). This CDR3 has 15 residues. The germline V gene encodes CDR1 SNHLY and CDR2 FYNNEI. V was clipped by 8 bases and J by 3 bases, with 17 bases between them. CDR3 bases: TGTGCCAGCGTCAGAGGCCTCGGGGGCTACAATGAGCAGTTCTTC. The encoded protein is CASVRGLGGYNEQFF.

The CDR3 nucleotides read TGTGCCAGCAGCCCCTCGACTGGCGGGATCAGGGAGCAGTACTTC. Amino acids: CASSPSTGGIREQYF. The rearrangement uses TRBV11-3 and TRBJ2-7; a weak D match, TRBD2 (6 bases). V was cut by 5 bases and J by 7 bases, with 21 bases left in between. The CDR3 is made up of 15 amino acids. Germline CDR1 and CDR2: SGHNT and YENEEA.

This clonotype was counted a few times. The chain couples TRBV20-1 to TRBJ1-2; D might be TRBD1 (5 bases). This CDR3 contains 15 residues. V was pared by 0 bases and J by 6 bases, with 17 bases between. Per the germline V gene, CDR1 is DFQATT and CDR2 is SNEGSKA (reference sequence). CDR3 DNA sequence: TGCAGTGCTAGAGAAAAGGAAGGCACAGGTCATGGCTACACCTTC. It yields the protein CSAREKEGTGHGYTF.

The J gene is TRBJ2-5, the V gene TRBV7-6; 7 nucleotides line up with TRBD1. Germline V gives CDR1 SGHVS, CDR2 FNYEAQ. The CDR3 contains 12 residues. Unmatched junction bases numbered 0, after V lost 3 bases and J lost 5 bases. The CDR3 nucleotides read TGTGCCAGCAGCTTGGACAGGGAGACCCAGTACTTC. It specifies CASSLDRETQYF.

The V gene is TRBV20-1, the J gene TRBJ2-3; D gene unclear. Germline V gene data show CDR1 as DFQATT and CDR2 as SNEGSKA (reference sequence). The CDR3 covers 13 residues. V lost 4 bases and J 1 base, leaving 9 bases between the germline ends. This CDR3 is CSAKQSGTDTQYF. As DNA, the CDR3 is TGCAGTGCTAAACAGTCGGGCACAGATACGCAGTATTTT.

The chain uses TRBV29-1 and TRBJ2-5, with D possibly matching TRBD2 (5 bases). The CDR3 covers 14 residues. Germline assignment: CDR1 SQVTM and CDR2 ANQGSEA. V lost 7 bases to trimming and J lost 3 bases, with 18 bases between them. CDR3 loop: CSANDLFGEETQYF. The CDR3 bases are TGCAGCGCTAATGACCTATTCGGGGAAGAGACCCAGTACTTC. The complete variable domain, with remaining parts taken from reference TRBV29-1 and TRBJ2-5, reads SAVISQKPSRDICQRGTSLTIQCQVDSQVTMMFWYRQQPGQSLTLIATANQGSEATYESGFVIDKFPISRPNLTFSTLTVSNMSPEDSSIYLCSANDLFGEETQYFGPGTRLLVL.

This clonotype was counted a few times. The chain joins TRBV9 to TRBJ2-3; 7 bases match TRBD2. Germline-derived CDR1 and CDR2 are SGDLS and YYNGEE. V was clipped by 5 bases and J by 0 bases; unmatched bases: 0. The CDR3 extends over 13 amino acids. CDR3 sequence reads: CASRGGSTDTQYF. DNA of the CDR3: TGTGCCAGCAGGGGGGGGAGCACAGATACGCAGTATTTT.

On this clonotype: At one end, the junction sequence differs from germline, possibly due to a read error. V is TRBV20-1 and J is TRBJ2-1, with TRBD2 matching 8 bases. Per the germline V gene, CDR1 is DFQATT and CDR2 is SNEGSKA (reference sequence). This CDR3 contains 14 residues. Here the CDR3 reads CSASQLADYKEQFF. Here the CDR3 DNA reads TGCAGTGCTAGTCAACTAGCGGATTACAAGGAGCAGTTCTTC.

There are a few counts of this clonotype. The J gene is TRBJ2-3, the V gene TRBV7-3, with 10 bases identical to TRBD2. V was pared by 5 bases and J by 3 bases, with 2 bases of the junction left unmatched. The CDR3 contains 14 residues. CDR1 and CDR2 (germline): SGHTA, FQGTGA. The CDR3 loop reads CASSQLAGTDTQYF. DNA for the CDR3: TGTGCCAGCAGCCAACTAGCGGGGACAGATACGCAGTATTTT.

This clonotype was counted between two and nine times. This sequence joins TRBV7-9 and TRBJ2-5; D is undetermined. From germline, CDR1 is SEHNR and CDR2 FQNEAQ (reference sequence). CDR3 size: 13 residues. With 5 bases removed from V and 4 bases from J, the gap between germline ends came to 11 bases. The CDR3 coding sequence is TGTGCCAGCAGCCCCCGGGTCGTAGAGACCCAGTACTTC. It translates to CASSPRVVETQYF. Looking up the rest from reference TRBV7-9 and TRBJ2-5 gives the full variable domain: DTGVSQNPRHKITKRGQNVTFRCDPISEHNRLYWYRQTLGQGPEFLTYFQNEAQLEKSRLLSDRFSAERPKGSFSTLEIQRTEQGDSAMYLCASSPRVVETQYFGPGTRLLVL.

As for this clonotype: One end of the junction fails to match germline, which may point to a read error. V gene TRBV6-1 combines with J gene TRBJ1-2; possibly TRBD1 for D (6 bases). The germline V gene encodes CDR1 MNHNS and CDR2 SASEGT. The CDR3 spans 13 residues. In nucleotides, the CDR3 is TGTGCCTGCAGTTTAGACAGGAGCTATGGCTACACCTTC. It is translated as CACSLDRSYGYTF.

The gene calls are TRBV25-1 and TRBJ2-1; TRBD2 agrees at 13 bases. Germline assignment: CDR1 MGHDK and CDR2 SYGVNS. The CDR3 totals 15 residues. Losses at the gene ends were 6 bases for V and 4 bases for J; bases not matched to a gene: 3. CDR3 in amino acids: CASSPGLAGYNEQFF. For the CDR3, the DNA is TGTGCCAGCAGCCCGGGACTAGCGGGATACAATGAGCAGTTCTTC.